These 23 T cell receptor beta chains came from one sample sequenced in a study of technical replicates of blood from several donors. Sequencing used immunoSEQ multiplex PCR; TCRdb keeps in-frame clones, though not all of them. The data contain 98,000 or so clones, 95% of them seen just once; the ten biggest clones take up just over 0.2%. The sequenced sample was T cells isolated from PBMCs. These receptors were obtained from a human donor in good health.

The table lists this clone with a count of one. The V gene is TRBV10-2, the J gene TRBJ2-1; 8 nucleotides match TRBD2. This CDR3 spans 17 amino acids. V lost 6 bases to trimming and J lost 0 bases; unmatched junction nucleotides: 10. The V gene's germline CDR1 is WSHSY and CDR2 SAAADI. In DNA, the CDR3 is TGCGCCAGCAGAACACCTACCGGGACTAGCTCCTACAATGAGCAGTTCTTC. Translating gives CASRTPTGTSSYNEQFF.

The rearrangement links TRBV6-5 to TRBJ1-2; D is possibly TRBD1 (5 bases). From germline, CDR1 is MNHEY and CDR2 SVGAGI. The CDR3 sequence is 13 residues long. Trimming removed 6 bases from V and 5 bases from J, with 13 bases in between. CDR3 DNA: TGTGCCAGCAGGTCGGACACGAAGTATGGCTACACCTTC. Translated, it gives CASRSDTKYGYTF.

The gene calls are TRBV29-1 and TRBJ2-7, with 8 bases identical to TRBD1. V lost 4 bases to trimming and J lost 1 base; unmatched junction nucleotides: 3. The CDR3 length is 13 residues. Germline loops: CDR1 SQVTM, CDR2 ANQGSEA. DNA for the CDR3: TGCAGCGTTGGGGACAGGCCATCCTACGAGCAGTACTTC. It specifies CSVGDRPSYEQYF.

The J gene is TRBJ1-6, the V gene TRBV28, with TRBD1 identical over 7 bases. J lost 8 bases, V lost 6 bases, and 7 bases had no gene match. Germline V CDR1 and CDR2: MDHEN, SYDVKM. The CDR3 totals 14 residues. CDR3 bases: TGTGCCAGCAGACAGGAACAGGGGTATTCACCCCTCCACTTT. Its protein product is CASRQEQGYSPLHF.

The chain employs TRBV2 and TRBJ2-6, with a weak D call TRBD1 (6 bases). The CDR3 spans 16 residues. Germline V lookup: CDR1 SNHLY, CDR2 FYNNEI. Between the trimmed V and J ends, which lost 4 bases and 1 base, there was a span of 11 bases. CDR3 coding DNA: TGTGCCAGCAGTGTTAACAGGGAGTCTGGGGCCAACGTCCTGACTTTC. Its translation is CASSVNRESGANVLTF.

The chain combines TRBV6-1 with TRBJ2-5; tentative D call: TRBD1 (5 bases). Per germline, CDR1 MNHNS and CDR2 SASEGT. Trimming removed 2 bases at V and 4 bases at J, with 14 bases between. This CDR3 comprises 15 residues. CDR3 DNA sequence: TGTGCCAGCAGTGAAATGAGTAGGGGCCGAGAGACCCAGTACTTC. Translating it yields CASSEMSRGRETQYF.

This chain links TRBV5-1 with TRBJ1-1, with 7 nucleotides matching TRBD1. V lost 4 bases to trimming and J lost 0 bases; unmatched junction nucleotides: 9. Germline V CDR1 and CDR2: SGHRS, YFSETQ. This CDR3 region has 16 residues. The DNA for the CDR3 is TGCGCCAGCAGCCATGAAGGGACAGACATGAACACTGAAGCTTTCTTT. Its protein is CASSHEGTDMNTEAFF.

The V call is TRBV13, the J call TRBJ2-7, with D possibly matching TRBD1 (5 bases). Germline assignment: CDR1 PRHDT and CDR2 FYEKMQ (reference sequence). The CDR3 extends over 14 amino acids. Deletions cut 1 base from V and 3 bases from J, with 10 bases between. CDR3 sequence (DNA): TGTGCCAGCAGCTTAGAGGGGCAGGACTACGAGCAGTACTTC. Translated, it gives CASSLEGQDYEQYF.

CDR3 sequence (DNA): TGTGCCGCAAAGGACAGTCTCTACGAGCAGTACTTC. It encodes CAAKDSLYEQYF. The chain joins TRBV6-1 to TRBJ2-7, with D possibly matching TRBD1 (6 bases). Between the trimmed V and J ends, which lost 11 bases and 3 bases, there was a span of 14 bases. This CDR3 has 12 amino acids. Germline-derived CDR1 and CDR2 are MNHNS and SASEGT.

The chain couples TRBV28 to TRBJ1-1; D remains unclear. Germline V gives CDR1 MDHEN, CDR2 SYDVKM. V lost 5 bases and J lost 1, with 11 bases in between. This CDR3 has 14 residues. CDR3 in amino acids: CASSLPLSNTEAFF. DNA of the CDR3: TGTGCCAGCAGTCTCCCACTTTCGAACACTGAAGCTTTCTTT.

The chain employs TRBV28 and TRBJ2-2; weak D call: TRBD2 (7 bases). Trimming left V 7 bases short and J 6 bases short, with 27 bases between. This CDR3 is built from 18 residues. Germline V gene sequence: CDR1 MDHEN, CDR2 SYDVKM. This chain's CDR3 is CASIHGGLAEVGPGELFF. As DNA, the CDR3 is TGTGCCAGCATCCACGGGGGGCTGGCGGAAGTGGGCCCCGGGGAGCTGTTTTTT.

The chain links TRBV7-8 to TRBJ1-2; 8 nucleotides match TRBD1. This CDR3 is 17 amino acids long. The V and J ends lost 0 bases and 2 bases, in that order; junction bases with no gene match: 8. Germline V lookup: CDR1 SGHVS, CDR2 FQNEAQ. Here the CDR3 DNA reads TGTGCCAGCAGCTTAGCCCCAGGGGGCAAGAAGAACTATGGCTACACCTTC. The encoded protein is CASSLAPGGKKNYGYTF.

The gene calls are TRBV6-1 and TRBJ1-5; tentative D call: TRBD1 (6 bases). V lost 11 bases and J lost 9, with 23 bases in between. The CDR3 has 14 residues. CDR1 and CDR2 from the germline V gene are MNHNS and SASEGT. The CDR3 DNA follows: TGTGCCGGCTACCGCCGACAGGTCCGAAGGCCCCAGCATTTT. It yields the protein CAGYRRQVRRPQHF.

The chain employs TRBV10-3 and TRBJ2-1; D gene uncertain. Trimming stripped 6 bases from V and 4 bases from J, with 4 bases between. The CDR3 totals 11 residues. CDR1 is ENHRY and CDR2 is SYGVKD in the germline V gene. CDR3 region: CAISYYNEQFF. CDR3 in DNA: TGTGCCATCAGCTATTACAATGAGCAGTTCTTC.

The V call is TRBV15, the J call TRBJ2-7, with 11 bases matching TRBD1. Germline V lookup: CDR1 LNHNV, CDR2 YYDKDF (reference sequence). With V trimmed by 6 bases and J by 3 bases, 4 bases remained unmatched. The CDR3 runs to 14 residues. This CDR3 reads CATSRDRGIYEQYF. CDR3 coding DNA: TGTGCCACCAGTAGGGACAGGGGGATCTACGAGCAGTACTTC. Together with reference TRBV15 and TRBJ2-7, the CDR3 gives the full variable domain: DAMVIQNPRYQVTQFGKPVTLSCSQTLNHNVMYWYQQKSSQAPKLLFHYYDKDFNNEADTPDNFQSRRPNTSFCFLDIRSPGLGDTAMYLCATSRDRGIYEQYFGPGTRLTVT.

The rearrangement uses TRBV6-1 and TRBJ1-2; 12 bases are shared with TRBD1. The junction had 5 bases not matched to a gene; V was cut back by 6 bases and J by 3 bases. Germline CDR1 MNHNS, CDR2 SASEGT. The CDR3 has 15 amino acids. CDR3 coding DNA: TGTGCCAGCAGACCCGGGACAGGGGGCGACTATGGCTACACCTTC. As protein: CASRPGTGGDYGYTF.

This clone was detected only a few times. This sequence joins TRBV5-1 and TRBJ1-1, with D possibly being TRBD1 (5 bases). V lost 0 bases to trimming and J lost 4 bases, with 13 bases between them. Per the germline V gene, CDR1 is SGHRS and CDR2 is YFSETQ. CDR3 size: 15 residues. CDR3 sequence reads: CASSLAAGRGTEAFF. The CDR3 DNA is TGCGCCAGCAGCTTGGCGGCAGGAAGGGGCACTGAAGCTTTCTTT.

This chain joins TRBV28 and TRBJ1-2; TRBD1 matches at 9 bases. Unmatched junction bases numbered 5, after V lost 2 bases and J lost 4 bases. The CDR3 runs to 15 residues. Germline CDR1 is MDHEN and CDR2 is SYDVKM. The CDR3 loop reads CASSLGTGFGYGYTF. The CDR3 coding sequence is TGTGCCAGCAGTTTAGGGACAGGGTTTGGCTATGGCTACACCTTC.

The count of this clone is one. This CDR3 reads CASSLVLRSDTQYF. As DNA, the CDR3 is TGTGCCAGCAGCTTAGTGTTGAGATCAGATACGCAGTATTTT. The chain joins TRBV13 to TRBJ2-3; D unresolved. This CDR3 region has 14 residues. Trimming left V 1 base short and J 4 bases short, with 9 bases between. CDR1 is PRHDT, CDR2 FYEKMQ, per germline (reference sequence).

The V call is TRBV28, the J call TRBJ2-1; 7 nucleotides align to TRBD2. Germline V lookup: CDR1 MDHEN, CDR2 SYDVKM. CDR3 length: 17 residues. The ends lost 1 base at V and 6 bases at J; junction bases unmatched: 12. CDR3 bases: TGTGCCAGCAGTTTATTGAACCCGCTAGCGGCCCCCAATGAGCAGTTCTTC. It specifies CASSLLNPLAAPNEQFF.

The chain has TRBV10-1 and TRBJ1-6; D gene unclear. The CDR3 length is 14 residues. V lost 7 bases and J lost 9, with 16 bases in between. The germline CDR1 and CDR2 sequences are WNHNN and SYGVQD (reference sequence). CDR3: CASTENRSGSPLHF. The CDR3 coding sequence is TGCGCCAGCACCGAAAATCGGTCGGGTTCACCCCTCCACTTT.

J is TRBJ2-1 and V is TRBV11-2; a weak D match, TRBD1 (5 bases). CDR3 length: 19 residues. CDR1 and CDR2 (germline): SGHAT, FQNNGV. Trimming cost V 5 bases and J 1 base, with 24 bases left between them. DNA for the CDR3: TGTGCCAGCAGCATGTTTGGCAGGGATCGACCCGGGTCCTACAATGAGCAGTTCTTC. Amino acids: CASSMFGRDRPGSYNEQFF.

This sequence joins TRBV9 and TRBJ2-7; 7 nucleotides line up with TRBD1. Germline-derived CDR1 and CDR2 are SGDLS and YYNGEE. J was trimmed by 6 bases and V by 3 bases; bases with no gene match: 3. The length of the CDR3 is 12 residues. The CDR3 coding sequence is TGTGCCAGCAGCGCCTACAGGGGCGAGCAGTACTTC. Translation: CASSAYRGEQYF. Together with reference TRBV9 and TRBJ2-7, the CDR3 gives the full variable domain: DSGVTQTPKHLITATGQRVTLRCSPRSGDLSVYWYQQSLDQGLQFLIQYYNGEERAKGNILERFSAQQFPDLHSELNLSSLELGDSALYFCASSAYRGEQYFGPGTRLTVT.